This T cell receptor (beta chain) was sequenced for a study of T cell responses to AZD1222 COVID-19 vaccine. Study-wide findings and caveats: The donors showed a predominance of white British ancestry and of females, with possible underestimation of clonal diversity. Nearly half of unique spike-specific TCRs reportedly avoided B.1.351 and B.1.1.7 mutated regions. Recipients of two AZD1222 doses showed rising Spike-specific TCR breadth and depth. It was only a handful of AZD1222 recipients who were seropositive at baseline.

Trimming left V 3 bases short and J 0 bases short, with 9 bases between. Germline V CDR1 and CDR2: MDHEN, SYDVKM. The CDR3 runs 15 residues. A remark on this clone: What it binds is unknown.

The data were produced by immunoSEQ multiplex PCR, yet TCRdb's version contains in-frame clones alone and is incomplete. Of 200,000 or so clones listed, around 93% were seen once; the top ten hold roughly 9.2%. The origin of this receptor is an adult in good health. This specimen was peripheral blood, taken on day 0 of AZD1222 vaccination. V usage is TRBV28 and J usage is TRBJ1-3; D not resolved. CDR3 loop: CASSLGSISGNTIYF. DNA of the CDR3: TGTGCCAGCAGTTTGGGGTCGATCTCTGGAAACACCATATATTTT.